The source of this T cell receptor (beta chain) is a study of blood T cell repertoires in COVID-19. Per the germline V gene, CDR1 is SGHNT and CDR2 is YENEEA. The CDR3 length is 16 residues. V trimming: 2 bases; J trimming: 1 base; junction bases outside the gene matches: 4. Here immunoSEQ multiplex PCR was the method, and the copy in TCRdb shows in-frame clones only, minus some. This sample has around 170,000 clones, with 88% found just once. Clinical histories supplied by participants themselves formed the basis of cohort assignment. Cohort 3 recovery required two negative PCRs, clearance, or symptom resolution.

Material: PBMCs or T cells enriched from blood (not recorded which). This receptor was obtained from a woman younger than 30 who had recovered from COVID-19. This sequence joins TRBV11-3 and TRBJ2-2, with 7 bases aligning to TRBD2. This chain's CDR3 is CASSLSLAENTGELFF. The CDR3 bases are TGTGCCAGCAGCTTAAGCCTAGCGGAGAACACCGGGGAGCTGTTTTTT.